Listed below are T cell receptor beta chains from one sample, sequenced in a study of T cell changes during pregnancy in multiple sclerosis. Assay: immunoSEQ multiplex PCR; the TCRdb copy retains only in-frame clones and omits some. The sample holds 80,000 or so clones, approximately 95% seen once. The starting material was peripheral blood, obtained in the second trimester of pregnancy. These receptor sequences come from a female donor in good health, enrolled as a control in a pregnancy study. CDR3s include the opening cysteine and the closing phenylalanine or tryptophan. D genes are given only for firm matches. Part of the rows lack a size; the others show once, few, many or a class for expanded clones.

NA TRBJ1-2 NA TRBV6-1 TGTGCCAGCAGTTTATCGGACAGCCTTTATGGCTACACCTTC CASSLSDSLYGYTF
NA TRBJ2-7 TRBD1 TRBV7-8 TGTGCCAGCAGCTTAGTCGTGACAGGGGTCTACGAGCAGTACTTC CASSLVVTGVYEQYF
NA TRBJ2-2 NA TRBV27 TGTGCCAGCAGTCCCCACCTTGGGGCTAGCGAGAACACCGGGGAGCTGTTTTTT CASSPHLGASENTGELFF
NA TRBJ2-7 TRBD2 TRBV11-2 TGTGCCAGCAGCTTAGGCCGACTAGCGGGGGCCTACGAGCAGTACTTC CASSLGRLAGAYEQYF
once TRBJ1-5 TRBD1 TRBV28 TGTGCCAGCATTACAGGGGGCGAGATAGGCAATCAGCCCCAGCATTTT CASITGGEIGNQPQHF
NA TRBJ1-2 NA TRBV28 TGTGCCAGCAGTTTATCAGGGGTAAAGGATGGCTACACCTTC CASSLSGVKDGYTF
NA TRBJ1-2 NA TRBV5-1 TGCGCCTGTAACGCGGGGGAACTGGGGGATGGCTACACCTTC CACNAGELGDGYTF
NA TRBJ2-2 NA TRBV15 TGTGCCACCAGCAGTCGCCGGTTCAACACCGGGGAGCTGTTTTTT CATSSRRFNTGELFF
NA TRBJ1-1 NA TRBV5-1 TGCGCCAGCAGCTTGGCAGGGCCCACTGAAGCTTTCTTT CASSLAGPTEAFF
NA TRBJ2-5 NA TRBV18 TGTGCCAGCTCACCGAATCGAGCCGTTCAAGAGACCCAGTACTTC CASSPNRAVQETQYF
NA TRBJ2-6 NA TRBV27 TGTGCCAGCAGTTTAGGGGGGTCTGGGGCCAACGTCCTGACTTTC CASSLGGSGANVLTF
NA TRBJ2-1 NA TRBV2 TGTGCCAGCAGTGAAGGCGGGGTAGCGGCATACAATGAGCAGTTCTTC CASSEGGVAAYNEQFF
NA TRBJ2-6 NA TRBV7-9 TGTGCCAGCAGCTTACAGGCTGGGGCCAACGTCCTGACTTTC CASSLQAGANVLTF
NA TRBJ2-5 TRBD2 TRBV12-5 TGTGCTAGTGGTTTGACTAGCGGGAGGGCAGGGGAGACCCAGTACTTC CASGLTSGRAGETQYF
NA TRBJ2-6 TRBD2 TRBV27 TGTGCCAGCCTTATCCCGGGACTAGCGGGAGCTGGGGCCAACGTCCTGACTTTC CASLIPGLAGAGANVLTF
NA TRBJ2-1 NA TRBV19 TGTGCCAGTAGTATCGCTCTCAGCAATGAGCAGTTCTTC CASSIALSNEQFF
once TRBJ1-1 NA TRBV20-1 TGCAGTGCTAGGGTCGGTAACGAAGCTTTCTTT CSARVGNEAFF
NA TRBJ2-7 TRBD1 TRBV4-1 TGCGCCAGCAGCCAAGGACAGGGGGCCTACGAGCAGTACTTC CASSQGQGAYEQYF
NA TRBJ2-7 NA TRBV6-5 TGTGCCAGCTCACCCGACCGGGGGAGCTACGAGCAGTACTTC CASSPDRGSYEQYF
NA TRBJ2-1 NA TRBV27 TGTGCCAGCAGTTTATCGATCCTTGTTTGGGGGGGCGAACGATTGGTGGGTACGGATGAGCAGTTCTTC CASSLSILVWGGERLVGTDEQFF
NA TRBJ1-2 NA TRBV6-1 TGTGCCAGCACCGACAGACACTATGGCTACACCTTC CASTDRHYGYTF
NA TRBJ2-5 NA TRBV5-1 TGCGCCAGCAGCTTGGGTACGGGGGATTACCAAGAGACCCAGTACTTC CASSLGTGDYQETQYF
NA TRBJ2-3 NA TRBV10-3 TGTGCCATCGTGGACCCAGGGGGCACAGATACGCAGTATTTT CAIVDPGGTDTQYF
once TRBJ1-4 NA TRBV7-6 TGTGCCAGCAGCGCGCCGGGGGAAGGAGGACGGGCTAAAGAAAAACTGTTTTTT CASSAPGEGGRAKEKLFF
NA TRBJ2-1 TRBD1 TRBV5-5 TGTGCCAGCAGCCAGGGGGCCGGCAATGAGCAGTTCTTC CASSQGAGNEQFF
NA TRBJ1-1 NA TRBV11-2 TGTGCCAGCAGCTTAGATCGGCCCGGGGACACTGAAGCTTTCTTT CASSLDRPGDTEAFF
NA TRBJ1-3 TRBD1 TRBV5-1 TGCGCCAGCAGCCCCTGGGGGACAGGGCACTCTGGAAACACCATATATTTT CASSPWGTGHSGNTIYF
NA TRBJ2-7 TRBD2 TRBV5-1 TGCGCCAGCAGACCCGGGACTAGCGGAACCTACGAGCAGTACTTC CASRPGTSGTYEQYF
NA TRBJ1-4 TRBD1 TRBV5-4 TGTGCCAGCAGCATTTTTCAGGGGGTCGGTGAAAAACTGTTTTTT CASSIFQGVGEKLFF